Below, 12 T cell receptor beta chains from the same sample are listed, as sequenced in a study of CD8 T cells in ankylosing spondylitis. TCRdb recomputed calls from the 5' RACE reads with MiXCR, one row per CDR3 protein. The repertoire holds about 130,000 distinct CDR3 sequences, with 6.5% to 9% as singletons. Sequencing was carried out using blood, either unsorted or a sorted T cell fraction (not recorded which). The receptors stem from a male donor with ankylosing spondylitis or in good health (not recorded which).

This clonotype was observed at least ten times. The chain employs TRBV20-1 and TRBJ2-3; 12 bases are shared with TRBD2. CDR1 and CDR2 (germline): DFQATT, SNEGSKA (reference sequence). The CDR3 has 16 residues. Germline trimming cut 1 base from V and 5 bases from J; bases unmatched to any gene: 7. The CDR3 loop reads CSARGRLAGVLDTQYF. The DNA of the CDR3 is TGCAGTGCTAGAGGGCGACTAGCGGGAGTTCTAGATACGCAGTATTTT.

In its sample, this clonotype was seen many times. The chain couples TRBV14 to TRBJ2-3; TRBD2 aligns across 10 bases. The CDR3 runs 15 residues. Per germline, CDR1 SGHDN and CDR2 FVKESK. J gave up 3 bases and V 4 bases, and 4 bases lay outside the gene matches. Here the CDR3 DNA reads TGTGCCAGCAGCCCCCGGACTAGCGGAACAGATACGCAGTATTTT. It is translated as CASSPRTSGTDTQYF. The whole variable domain, filled in from reference TRBV14 and TRBJ2-3, reads EAGVTQFPSHSVIEKGQTVTLRCDPISGHDNLYWYRRVMGKEIKFLLHFVKESKQDESGMPNNRFLAERTGGTYSTLKVQPAELEDSGVYFCASSPRTSGTDTQYFGPGTRLTVL.

Note on this clonotype: Being one base from a much bigger clone, this may be a read error. The V gene is TRBV20-1, the J gene TRBJ2-7; no clear D. With 4 bases removed from V and 1 base from J, the gap between germline ends came to 17 bases. The CDR3 consists of 15 residues. Germline V CDR1 and CDR2: DFQATT, SNEGSKA (reference sequence). CDR3 residues: CSAIVFYSQSYEQYF. The CDR3 DNA reads TGCAGTGCTATAGTCTTTTATAGCCAGTCCTACGAGCAGTACTTC.

This clonotype appeared many times. V and J are TRBV5-5 and TRBJ2-5, with D unclear. The V gene lost 0 bases and the J gene lost 2 bases, with 8 bases spanning the gap. Germline V lookup: CDR1 SGHKS, CDR2 YYEKEE (reference sequence). The CDR3 consists of 14 residues. The CDR3 here is CASSLVSTQETQYF. The CDR3 DNA follows: TGTGCCAGCAGCTTGGTGTCTACACAAGAGACCCAGTACTTC.

This clonotype was seen ten or more times. This chain links TRBV7-9 with TRBJ2-4, with D uncertain. This CDR3 is built from 16 residues. Germline CDR1 reads SEHNR; CDR2 reads FQNEAQ (reference sequence). Trimming removed 4 bases from V and 5 bases from J, with 18 bases in between. This chain's CDR3 is CASSWPTNREENIQYF. CDR3 DNA: TGTGCCAGCAGCTGGCCCACCAACAGAGAAGAAAACATTCAGTACTTC.

This clonotype was seen at least ten times. This sequence joins TRBV6-1 and TRBJ2-3, with 7 nucleotides matching TRBD1. V was clipped by 6 bases and J by 4 bases; unmatched bases: 7. CDR3 length equals 14 residues. Germline-derived CDR1 and CDR2 are MNHNS and SASEGT. CDR3 DNA sequence: TGTGCCAGCAGGGCCCCCGACAGGGCAGATACGCAGTATTTT. It specifies CASRAPDRADTQYF.

This clonotype has ten or more counts. The gene calls are TRBV12-3 or TRBV12-4 and TRBJ2-1, with TRBD2 matching 10 bases. CDR3 size: 17 residues. Losses at the gene ends were 2 bases for V and 9 bases for J; bases not matched to a gene: 13. The CDR3 is CASSLSASGSFPGEQFF. The CDR3 region has the DNA TGTGCCAGCAGTTTATCCGCTAGCGGGAGTTTTCCGGGTGAGCAGTTCTTC.

The table lists this clonotype with many counts. The chain joins TRBV5-1 to TRBJ2-7, with D possibly TRBD2 on 5 matching bases. The CDR3 has 14 residues. Germline CDR1 and CDR2: SGHRS and YFSETQ. V was trimmed by 4 bases and J by 1 base, leaving 12 bases between them. The CDR3: CASSLGSSSYEQYF. The DNA of the CDR3 is TGCGCCAGCAGCCTTGGGAGTTCATCCTACGAGCAGTACTTC. The full variable domain, in which reference TRBV5-1 and TRBJ2-7 provide the parts outside the CDR3, is KAGVTQTPRYLIKTRGQQVTLSCSPISGHRSVSWYQQTPGQGLQFLFEYFSETQRNKGNFPGRFSGRQFSNSRSEMNVSTLELGDSALYLCASSLGSSSYEQYFGPGTRLTVT.

This clonotype was observed many times. The chain combines TRBV20-1 with TRBJ1-5, with D perhaps TRBD1 (5 bases). Trimming left V 5 bases short and J 3 bases short, with 17 bases between. CDR1 is DFQATT and CDR2 is SNEGSKA in the germline V gene (reference sequence). The CDR3 has 15 amino acids. The CDR3 DNA follows: TGCAGTGCTTCCATCGACAGCCTGGACAATCAGCCCCAGCATTTT. Amino acids: CSASIDSLDNQPQHF.

This clonotype was counted ten times or more. J is TRBJ2-2 and V is TRBV15; D might be TRBD1 or TRBD2, each matching 5 bases. CDR3 size: 15 residues. V lost 2 bases and J lost 3, with 10 bases in between. The germline gives CDR1 LNHNV, CDR2 YYDKDF (reference sequence). CDR3 coding DNA: TGTGCCACCAGCAGACTCCAGGGAGACACCGGGGAGCTGTTTTTT. It is translated as CATSRLQGDTGELFF.

This clonotype occurred a few times. The rearrangement links TRBV28 to TRBJ1-5; D gene ambiguous. Germline assignment: CDR1 MDHEN and CDR2 SYDVKM. Trimming took off 7 bases at V and 7 bases at J, with 20 bases between the two ends. The CDR3 consists of 15 residues. CDR3 coding DNA: TGTGCCAGCACCGTCCGCAGTGGGCCCTCGCAGCCCCAGCATTTT. The encoded protein is CASTVRSGPSQPQHF.

The table lists this clonotype with many counts. This sequence joins TRBV29-1 and TRBJ2-3; 7 bases agree with TRBD1. Germline assignment: CDR1 SQVTM and CDR2 ANQGSEA. J was trimmed by 3 bases and V by 5 bases; bases with no gene match: 8. The CDR3 contains 14 residues. The CDR3 sequence is CSVMETGRTDTQYF. For the CDR3, the DNA is TGCAGCGTTATGGAGACAGGGAGAACAGATACGCAGTATTTT.